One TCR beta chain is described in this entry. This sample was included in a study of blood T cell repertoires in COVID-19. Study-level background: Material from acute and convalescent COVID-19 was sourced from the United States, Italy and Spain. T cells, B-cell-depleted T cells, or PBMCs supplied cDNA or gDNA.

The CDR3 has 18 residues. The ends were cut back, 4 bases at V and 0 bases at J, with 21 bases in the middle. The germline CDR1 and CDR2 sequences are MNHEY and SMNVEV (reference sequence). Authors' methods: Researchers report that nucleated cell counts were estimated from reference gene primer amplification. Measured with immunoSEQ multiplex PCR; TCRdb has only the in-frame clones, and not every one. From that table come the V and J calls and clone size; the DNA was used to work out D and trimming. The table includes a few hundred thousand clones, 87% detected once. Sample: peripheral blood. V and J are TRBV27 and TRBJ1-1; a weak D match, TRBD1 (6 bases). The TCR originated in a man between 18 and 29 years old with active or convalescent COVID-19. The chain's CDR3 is CASSSADGKGQMNTEAFF. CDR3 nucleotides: TGTGCCAGCAGTTCGGCGGACGGTAAAGGACAGATGAACACTGAAGCTTTCTTT.